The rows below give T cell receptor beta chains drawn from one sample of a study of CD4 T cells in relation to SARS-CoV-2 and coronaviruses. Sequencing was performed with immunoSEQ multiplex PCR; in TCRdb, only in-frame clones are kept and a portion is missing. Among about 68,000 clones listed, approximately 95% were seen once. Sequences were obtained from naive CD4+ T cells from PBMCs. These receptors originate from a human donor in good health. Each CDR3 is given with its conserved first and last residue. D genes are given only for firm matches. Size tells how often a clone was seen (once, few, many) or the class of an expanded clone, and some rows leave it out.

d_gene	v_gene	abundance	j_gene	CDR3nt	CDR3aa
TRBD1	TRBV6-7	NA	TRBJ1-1	TGTGCCAGGCAGCAGGGGGGGCTTTGGGGCACTGAAGCTTTCTTT	CARQQGGLWGTEAFF
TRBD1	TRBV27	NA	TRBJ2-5	TGTGCCAGCAGTGCCTGGACAGGGGAAGAGACCCAGTACTTC	CASSAWTGEETQYF
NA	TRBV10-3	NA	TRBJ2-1	TGTGCCATCAGTGAGTCGGGGGAATCCTACAATGAGCAGTTCTTC	CAISESGESYNEQFF
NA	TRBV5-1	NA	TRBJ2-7	TGCGCCAGCAGCTTGGGGACACGTACGGAGTACGAGCAGTACTTC	CASSLGTRTEYEQYF
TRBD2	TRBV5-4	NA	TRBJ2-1	TGTGCCAGCAGCCGGACTAGCGGGGGATCCTACAATGAGCAGTTCTTC	CASSRTSGGSYNEQFF
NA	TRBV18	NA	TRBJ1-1	TGTGCCAGCTCAACCCGGGCAGAGGGGAAAGCTGAAGCTTTCTTT	CASSTRAEGKAEAFF
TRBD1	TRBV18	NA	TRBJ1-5	TGTGCCAGCTCACCAGGACAGGGATGGAAGCCCCAGCATTTT	CASSPGQGWKPQHF
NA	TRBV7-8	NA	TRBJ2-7	TGTGCCAGCGGTTTATCGCAATCGGGGGAGCAGTACTTC	CASGLSQSGEQYF
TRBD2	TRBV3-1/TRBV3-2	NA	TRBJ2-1	TGTGCCAGCAGTCAGTCGGGACTAGTCGTCAATGAGCAGTTCTTC	CASSQSGLVVNEQFF
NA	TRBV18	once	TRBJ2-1	TGTGCCAGCTCACCACGGGCAAGAGGCTACAATGAGCAGTTCTTC	CASSPRARGYNEQFF
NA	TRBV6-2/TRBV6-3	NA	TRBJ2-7	TGTGCCAGCAGTTACTCTATCCAGGGCTTTGCCTACGAGCAGTACTTC	CASSYSIQGFAYEQYF
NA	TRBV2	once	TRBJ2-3	TGTGCCAGCAGGGACGGTCTAGCACGCAGCACAGATACGCAGTATTTT	CASRDGLARSTDTQYF
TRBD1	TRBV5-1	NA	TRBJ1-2	TGCGCCAGCAGCTTGGGGACAGGGAACTATGGCTACACCTTC	CASSLGTGNYGYTF
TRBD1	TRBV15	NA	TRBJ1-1	TGTGCCACCAGCAGAGATCTGAGGGGGCAGGAAGCTTTCTTT	CATSRDLRGQEAFF
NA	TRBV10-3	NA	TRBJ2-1	TGTGCCATCAGCCGGGGCCAAACTGAGCAGTTCTTC	CAISRGQTEQFF
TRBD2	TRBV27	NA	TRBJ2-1	TGTGCCAGCAGTTCCCCCCACCGCGGGGGGTCAAATGAGCAGTTCTTC	CASSSPHRGGSNEQFF
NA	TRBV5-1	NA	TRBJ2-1	TGCGCCAGCCGCAGCGATTCCTACAATGAGCAGTTCTTC	CASRSDSYNEQFF
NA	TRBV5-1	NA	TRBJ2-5	TGCGCCAGCAGCTTGTCTGGAGGACTTCAAGAGACCCAGTACTTC	CASSLSGGLQETQYF
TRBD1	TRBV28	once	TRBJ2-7	TGTGCCAGCTATGCAGCCGGGACAGGGGAGGGTTCCTACGAGCAGTACTTC	CASYAAGTGEGSYEQYF
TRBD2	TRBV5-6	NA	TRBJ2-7	TGTGCCAGCAGCTTGGGGGGACTAGCGGGAGGTTCCTACGAGCAGTACTTC	CASSLGGLAGGSYEQYF
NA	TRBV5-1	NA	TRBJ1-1	TGCGCCAGCAGCGGCCTCGGGGGTACGGACACTGAAGCTTTCTTT	CASSGLGGTDTEAFF
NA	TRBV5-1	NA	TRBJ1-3	TGCGCCAGCAGCAACGGACAGCGGGGAAACACCATATATTTT	CASSNGQRGNTIYF
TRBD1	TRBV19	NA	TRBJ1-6	TGTGCCAGTAGTGCGCCGGGACAGAAGGCTTCACCCCTCCACTTT	CASSAPGQKASPLHF
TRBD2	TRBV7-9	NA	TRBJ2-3	TGTGCCAGCAGCCCAACAGGACTAGCGATCAGGTATACGCAGTATTTT	CASSPTGLAIRYTQYF
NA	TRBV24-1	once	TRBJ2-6	TGTGCCACCAGTGATTCACGGGGTACAGGTTCCTCTGGGGCCAACGTCCTGACTTTC	CATSDSRGTGSSGANVLTF
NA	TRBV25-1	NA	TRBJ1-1	TGTGCCAGCAGTGAATCGGGCAGGGGAATACAGACTGAAGCTTTCTTT	CASSESGRGIQTEAFF
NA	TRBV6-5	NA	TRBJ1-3	TGTGCCACTCTCCCTTTAATTCCTGGAAACACCATATATTTT	CATLPLIPGNTIYF
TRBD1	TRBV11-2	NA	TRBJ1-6	TGTGCCAGCCAGGGGGCCCAGGGTGGACCCCTCCACTTT	CASQGAQGGPLHF
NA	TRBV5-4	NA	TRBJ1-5	TGTGCCAGCAGCGAATTGGAGGGAAGGAGCAATCAGCCCCAGCATTTT	CASSELEGRSNQPQHF
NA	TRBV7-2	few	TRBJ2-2	TGTGCCAGCAGCTTAGTGGGGACCGCGAACACCGGGGAGCTGTTTTTT	CASSLVGTANTGELFF
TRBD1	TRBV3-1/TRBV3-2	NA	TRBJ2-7	TGTGCCAGCAGCCCCCGGGACAGGGGGCCCGAGCAGTACTTC	CASSPRDRGPEQYF
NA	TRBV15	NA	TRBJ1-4	TGTGCCACCAGCAGCCGCCACAGGGATGAAAAACTGTTTTTT	CATSSRHRDEKLFF
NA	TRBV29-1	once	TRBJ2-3	TGCAGCGTGATGACCGGCACAGATACGCAGTATTTT	CSVMTGTDTQYF
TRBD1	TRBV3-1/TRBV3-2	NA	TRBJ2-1	TGTGCCAGCAGCCAGGACCCCGGGACAGGCCCATTCTTC	CASSQDPGTGPFF
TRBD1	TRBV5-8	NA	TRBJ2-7	TGTGCCAGCAGCTTGGTGTTTACAGGGGACCTCTCCTACGAGCAGTACTTC	CASSLVFTGDLSYEQYF
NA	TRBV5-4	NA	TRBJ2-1	TGTGCCAGCAGCCAGTTGAGCTCCTACAATGAGCAGTTCTTC	CASSQLSSYNEQFF
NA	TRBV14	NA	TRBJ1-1	TGTGCCAGCAGCCCCAAATCCGAAACAGTCCGCACTGAAGCTTTCTTT	CASSPKSETVRTEAFF
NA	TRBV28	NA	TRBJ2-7	TGTGCCAGCAGTTCCGCCGGGACCTCTCCCTACGAGCAGTACTTC	CASSSAGTSPYEQYF
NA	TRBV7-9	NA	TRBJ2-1	TGTGCCAGCAGCTTACAGGGTGCGGGGCAGTTCTTC	CASSLQGAGQFF
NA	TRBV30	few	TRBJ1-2	TGTGCCTGGAGGAACTATGGCTACACCTTC	CAWRNYGYTF
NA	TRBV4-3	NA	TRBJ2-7	TGCGCCAGCAGCCAGGCGAGTGGCGGCGAGCAGTACTTC	CASSQASGGEQYF
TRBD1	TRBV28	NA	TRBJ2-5	TGTGCCAGCAGCTGGACAGGGTCGGAAGAGACCCAGTACTTC	CASSWTGSEETQYF
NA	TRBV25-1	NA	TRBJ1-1	TGTGCCAGCACCCAAGCCGGGACAAGTGAAGCTTTCTTT	CASTQAGTSEAFF
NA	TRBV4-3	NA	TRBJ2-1	TGCGCCAGCAGCCTAACCCCGGGGGGCCAGGTGGGGGAGCAGTTCTTC	CASSLTPGGQVGEQFF
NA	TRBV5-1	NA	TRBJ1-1	TGCGCCAGCAGCTTGGACAGGGCAAACACTGAAGCTTTCTTT	CASSLDRANTEAFF
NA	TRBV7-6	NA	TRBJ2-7	TGTGCCAGCAGCGTCGCAGGAGGAAAGGGCTACGAGCAGTACTTC	CASSVAGGKGYEQYF
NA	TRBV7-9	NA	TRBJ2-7	TGTGCCAGCAGCTCCAAAGGACTGAGGCCCAACGAGCAGTACTTC	CASSSKGLRPNEQYF
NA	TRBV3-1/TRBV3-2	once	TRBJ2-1	TGTGCCAGCAGCCAAGAAGGAAGGCTCGGCTATGAGCAGTTCTTC	CASSQEGRLGYEQFF
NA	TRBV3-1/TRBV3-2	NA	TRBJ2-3	TGTGCCAGCAGCCAGTCGAGAGTCGACAGCACAGATACGCAGTATTTT	CASSQSRVDSTDTQYF
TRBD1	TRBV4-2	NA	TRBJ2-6	TGTGCCAGCAGCCAAGATAGAGGGTTTAGGACAGGGGCCTCTGGGGCCAACGTCCTGACTTTC	CASSQDRGFRTGASGANVLTF
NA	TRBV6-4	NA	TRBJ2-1	TGTGCCAGCAGTGGACAATACGGCAATGAGCAGTTCTTC	CASSGQYGNEQFF